The 11 T cell receptor beta chains in this list originate from one sample, sequenced in a study of regulatory T cells in long-lasting Graves disease. The time point: persistent/refractory GD, antithyroid drugs over 5 years with positive TRAb. Extracted RNA from PBMCs served as the source of the TCR library. To make TCR beta libraries, researchers used iRepertoire HTBI primers and Arm-PCR of CDR3 regions. One entry per CDR3 protein, called by TCRdb with MiXCR from the multiplex PCR reads. Of about 470,000 distinct CDR3 sequences in the sample, 20% to 25% were seen once. The sequencing used peripheral blood mononuclear cells (PBMCs), collected when the disease was refractory, from a patient treated with antithyroid drugs. The receptors derive from a female donor with Graves disease.

This clonotype was seen ten or more times. V is TRBV6-1 and J is TRBJ2-5, with D possibly TRBD2 on 6 matching bases. The CDR3 has 16 amino acids. V was pared by 6 bases and J by 5 bases, with 22 bases between. The germline CDR1 and CDR2 sequences are MNHNS and SASEGT. CDR3 DNA sequence: TGTGCCAGCAGAACCCCTAGAGGAGGGGTGATTGAGACCCAGTACTTC. Translation: CASRTPRGGVIETQYF.

This clonotype was recorded many times. This chain links TRBV28 with TRBJ2-2, with unresolved D. This CDR3 is built from 16 residues. Germline V gene sequence: CDR1 MDHEN, CDR2 SYDVKM. V gave up 5 bases and J gave up 3 bases, with 16 bases separating them. The CDR3 is CASSLPLGLDTGELFF. CDR3 sequence (DNA): TGTGCCAGCAGTCTCCCCCTAGGGCTCGACACCGGGGAGCTGTTTTTT.

In this sample, this clonotype turned up a few times. The conserved closing phenylalanine or tryptophan is absent in this CDR3, likely reflecting a read error. The chain uses TRBV10-3 and TRBJ1-2; D is uncertain. Germline V CDR1 and CDR2: ENHRY, SYGVKD. CDR3 length: 13 residues. V was cut by 4 bases and J by 4 bases, with 10 bases left in between. The DNA for the CDR3 is TGTGCCATCAGTGCGGAAAACAGCTATGGCTACACCCTC. Residues: CAISAENSYGYTL.

This clonotype showed up just a few times. The chain links TRBV12-3 or TRBV12-4 to TRBJ2-3; 13 bases are a match to TRBD2. V trimming: 6 bases; J trimming: 0 bases; junction bases outside the gene matches: 3. The length of the CDR3 is 16 residues. As DNA, the CDR3 is TGTGCCAGCAGCCGGACTAGCGGGGGAAGCACAGATACGCAGTATTTT. Encoded protein: CASSRTSGGSTDTQYF.

Worth noting for this clonotype: One end of the junction does not line up with germline, which may come from a read error. V is TRBV9 and J is TRBJ2-7, with 9 bases identical to TRBD2. The germline V gene has CDR1 SGDLS and CDR2 YYNGEE. There are 13 residues in the CDR3. The DNA for the CDR3 is TGTGCCAGCAGCGAGGGGACTAGCTCGGTTTCCCACTTC. Translation: CASSEGTSSVSHF.

This clonotype was seen repeatedly, ten times or more. Mismatch with germline at one junction end may stem from a read error. The chain combines TRBV12-3 or TRBV12-4 with TRBJ2-7; 7 nucleotides align to TRBD1. The CDR3 loop spans 14 amino acids. The CDR3 loop is CASSLAGQAYEQYF. CDR3 sequence (DNA): TGTGCCAGCAGCTTAGCAGGACAGGCCTACGAGCAGTACTTC.

This clonotype was found a few times. The rearrangement uses TRBV24-1 and TRBJ1-1, with a possible D match to TRBD1 (6 bases). V shed 1 base and J shed 1 base, with 12 bases lying between them. The CDR3 runs 16 residues. Germline CDR1 and CDR2: KGHDR and SFDVKD. CDR3 amino acids: CATSDLKSTGNTEAFF. The DNA for the CDR3 is TGTGCCACCAGTGATTTAAAATCGACAGGGAACACTGAAGCTTTCTTT.

The genes are TRBV5-1 and TRBJ2-4; no definite D call. Between the trimmed V and J ends, which lost 0 bases and 6 bases, there was a span of 13 bases. The CDR3 has 15 residues. CDR1 SGHRS and CDR2 YFSETQ come from the germline V gene. The CDR3 nucleotides are TGCGCCAGCAGCTTGGCGTCAAGGAGTGGAAACATTCAGTACTTC. It encodes CASSLASRSGNIQYF.

This clonotype was seen more than once but under ten times. The chain recombines TRBV7-2 with TRBJ2-5; the D is unclear. V was cut by 2 bases and J by 4 bases, with 8 bases left in between. The CDR3 length is 13 residues. Per germline, CDR1 SGHTA and CDR2 FQGNSA. The chain's CDR3 is CASSLYPGETQYF. The CDR3 nucleotides are TGTGCCAGCAGCTTATATCCTGGAGAGACCCAGTACTTC. Based on the CDR3 plus reference TRBV7-2 and TRBJ2-5, the full variable domain is GAGVSQSPSNKVTEKGKDVELRCDPISGHTALYWYRQSLGQGLEFLIYFQGNSAPDKSGLPSDRFSAERTGGSVSTLTIQRTQQEDSAVYLCASSLYPGETQYFGPGTRLLVL.

The sample holds many counts of this clonotype. The chain employs TRBV10-3 and TRBJ2-7; 9 bases map to TRBD1. Germline CDR1 and CDR2: ENHRY and SYGVKD. The length of the CDR3 is 14 residues. V lost 5 bases and J lost 3; bases outside the gene matches: 5. The CDR3 nucleotides read TGTGCCATCAGTTCGGGACAGGGAGGCTACGAGCAGTACTTC. It is translated as CAISSGQGGYEQYF.

This chain joins TRBV19 and TRBJ2-7; 8 nucleotides match TRBD2. The V gene end was trimmed by 3 bases and the J gene end by 3 bases; junction bases not matched to a gene: 4. CDR1 LNHDA and CDR2 SQIVND come from the germline V gene (reference sequence). The CDR3 is made up of 14 amino acids. CDR3 amino acids: CASSISLADYEQYF. In DNA form, the CDR3 reads TGTGCCAGTAGTATTTCACTAGCGGACTACGAGCAGTACTTC. The full variable domain, completed using reference TRBV19 and TRBJ2-7, is DGGITQSPKYLFRKEGQNVTLSCEQNLNHDAMYWYRQDPGQGLRLIYYSQIVNDFQKGDIAEGYSVSREKKESFPLTVTSAQKNPTAFYLCASSISLADYEQYFGPGTRLTVT.